This T cell receptor (beta chain) derives from a study of CD8+ T cells in alopecia areata. Extraction of RNA preceded its reverse transcription into cDNA, which served as the sequencing template. TCRdb's table, derived via immunoSEQ multiplex PCR, lists solely in-frame clones and lacks some. The sample includes approximately 300,000 clones, none of them occurring once. On this clone itself: Its antigen is not known. The gene names here belong to mouse. Read coverage stops 4 residues before the CDR3 terminus; the germline J gene supplies the remainder. Within the sample, other DNA sequences also encode this same CDR3.

Losses at the gene ends were 3 bases for V and 4 bases for J; bases not matched to a gene: 3. This CDR3 is built from 15 residues. CDR1 and CDR2 (germline): NSQYPW, LRSPGD (reference sequence). Cells pooled from cutaneous lymph nodes were sorted on CD4, CD8alpha, NKG2D, NKG2ACE and other markers. The study, taken as a whole, reports: Higher clonality than in normal scalp was seen in lesional scalp, especially alopecia totalis/universalis.

The clonotype comes from a C3H/HeJ mouse with alopecia areata. This line is of MHC haplotype H2-k. The gene calls are TRBV1 and TRBJ2-2, with 9 bases matching TRBD1. The sample taken for sequencing was CD4+ T cells sorted from a lymph node. CDR3 residues: CTCSARDRATGQLYF. Incomplete CDR3 DNA: TGCACCTGCAGTGCCCGGGACAGGGCCACCGGG.